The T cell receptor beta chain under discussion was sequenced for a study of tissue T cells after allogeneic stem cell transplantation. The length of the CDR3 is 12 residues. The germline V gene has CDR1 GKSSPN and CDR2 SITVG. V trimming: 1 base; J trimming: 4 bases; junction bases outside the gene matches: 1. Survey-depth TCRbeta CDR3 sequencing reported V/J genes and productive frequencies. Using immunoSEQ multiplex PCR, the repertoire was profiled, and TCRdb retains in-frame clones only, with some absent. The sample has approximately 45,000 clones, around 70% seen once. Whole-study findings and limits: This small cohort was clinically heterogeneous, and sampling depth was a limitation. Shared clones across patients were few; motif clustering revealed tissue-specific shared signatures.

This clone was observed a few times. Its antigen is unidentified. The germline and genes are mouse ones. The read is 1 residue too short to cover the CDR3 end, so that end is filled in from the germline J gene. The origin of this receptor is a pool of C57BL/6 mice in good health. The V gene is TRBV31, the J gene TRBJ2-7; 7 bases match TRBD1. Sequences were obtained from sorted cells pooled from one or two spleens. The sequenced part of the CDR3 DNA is TGTGCCTGGAGTCGACAGGGATATGAACAGTAC. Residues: CAWSRQGYEQY. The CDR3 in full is CAWSRQGYEQYF.